The 13 T cell receptor beta chains reported below all come from one sample, sequenced in a study of identical twins. TCRdb re-derived calls from the 5' RACE reads in MiXCR, one entry per CDR3 protein. The sample shows 500,000 or so distinct CDR3 sequences, 22% of them seen only once. This sample also belongs to another study, concerning T cells expressing NK-cell markers.

Sequenced input: CD4+ T cells sorted from blood. Receptor source: a woman in her late teens or twenties in good health.

This chain links TRBV27 with TRBJ1-5; possibly TRBD1 for D (5 bases). V was shortened by 8 bases and J by 0 bases, with 11 bases between the two germline ends. This CDR3 has 14 amino acids. In germline, CDR1 is MNHEY, CDR2 SMNVEV (reference sequence). The CDR3 bases are TGTGCCAGCGCCGAAAGGGGTAGCAATCAGCCCCAGCATTTT. Protein sequence: CASAERGSNQPQHF.

The chain is built from TRBV20-1 and TRBJ2-7; 7 bases fit TRBD1. This CDR3 spans 12 amino acids. Unmatched junction bases numbered 7, after V lost 7 bases and J lost 4 bases. Germline V gives CDR1 DFQATT, CDR2 SNEGSKA (reference sequence). The CDR3 loop reads CSVIQGTYEQYF. CDR3 nucleotides: TGCAGTGTTATACAGGGGACGTACGAGCAGTACTTC.

V is TRBV4-1 and J is TRBJ2-6; 10 bases line up with TRBD1. The junction had 11 bases not matched to a gene; V was cut back by 2 bases and J by 4 bases. Germline V CDR1 and CDR2: MGHRA, YSYEKL. CDR3 length equals 19 residues. This CDR3 reads CASSQSGTGVNTGANVLTF. The CDR3 bases are TGCGCCAGCAGCCAATCCGGGACAGGGGTTAATACAGGGGCCAACGTCCTGACTTTC.

This clonotype was seen many times. CDR3 in amino acids: CASSDSYGRGTQYF. DNA of the CDR3: TGTGCCAGCAGTGATTCCTACGGGAGGGGGACCCAGTACTTC. The chain recombines TRBV25-1 with TRBJ2-5; 8 bases fit TRBD2. The CDR3 spans 14 residues. The V gene end was trimmed by 3 bases and the J gene end by 7 bases; junction bases not matched to a gene: 7. Per germline, CDR1 MGHDK and CDR2 SYGVNS.

In this sample, this clonotype turned up a few times. The gene calls are TRBV2 and TRBJ2-7; 11 bases align to TRBD2. This CDR3 is 16 amino acids long. Germline V gene lookup returns CDR1 SNHLY and CDR2 FYNNEI. The junction had 3 bases not matched to a gene; V was cut back by 0 bases and J by 2 bases. This CDR3 reads CASSEAPSGGPYEQYF. Here the CDR3 DNA reads TGTGCCAGCAGTGAAGCCCCTAGCGGGGGGCCCTACGAGCAGTACTTC.

V usage is TRBV30 and J usage is TRBJ2-4; D is perhaps TRBD1 (6 bases). This CDR3 is 16 amino acids long. Trimming shortened V by 0 bases and J by 0 bases, and 12 bases separated the two germline ends. The germline CDR1 and CDR2 sequences are GTSNPN and SVGIG (reference sequence). The CDR3 coding sequence is TGTGCCTGGAGTGTAGGGGGAGTACTAGCCAAAAACATTCAGTACTTC. Translating gives CAWSVGGVLAKNIQYF.

This rearrangement joins TRBV6-1 to TRBJ1-2; weak D call: TRBD1 (6 bases). CDR3 size: 13 residues. Trimming cost V 6 bases and J 3 bases, with 11 bases left between them. Germline CDR1 is MNHNS and CDR2 is SASEGT. This chain's CDR3 is CASRPDRHYGYTF. The CDR3 bases are TGTGCCAGCAGACCTGACAGGCACTATGGCTACACCTTC.

The genes are TRBV21-1 and TRBJ1-1; TRBD1 is the table's D call and was not checked against the DNA. TRBV21-1 is flagged as a pseudogene. The CDR3 sequence is 15 residues long. The CDR3 DNA reads TGTGCCAGCAGCAAAGAGGGGACAGCGAACACTGAAGCTTTCTTT. It is translated as CASSKEGTANTEAFF.

This chain links TRBV15 with TRBJ1-2; 9 bases match TRBD1. After removal of 3 bases from V and 2 bases from J, the junction contained 4 bases not matched to a gene. Looked up from germline, CDR1 is LNHNV and CDR2 is YYDKDF (reference sequence). CDR3 length: 15 residues. CDR3 DNA: TGTGCCACCAGCAGCTACAGGGGGCCGAACTATGGCTACACCTTC. Translation: CATSSYRGPNYGYTF.

This clonotype was recorded a few times. The rearrangement links TRBV7-9 to TRBJ2-7; no clear D. CDR3 length: 12 amino acids. Germline CDR1 and CDR2: SEHNR and FQNEAQ (reference sequence). V lost 4 bases to trimming and J lost 6 bases, with 10 bases between them. CDR3 nucleotides: TGTGCCAGCAGCTACGTGAGCGCCGAGCAGTACTTC. The encoded protein is CASSYVSAEQYF.

This sequence joins TRBV6-2 or TRBV6-3 and TRBJ2-3; 8 bases agree with TRBD2. Trimming took 5 bases from V and 5 from J; bases not matched to a gene: 6. Per the germline V gene, CDR1 is MNHEY and CDR2 is SVGEGT. This CDR3 region has 14 residues. The CDR3 sequence is CASSPDAGGDTQYF. CDR3 nucleotide sequence: TGTGCCAGCAGTCCGGATGCGGGAGGAGATACGCAGTATTTT.

This clonotype was observed a few times. This sequence joins TRBV12-3 or TRBV12-4 and TRBJ1-6; tentatively, D is TRBD1 (5 bases). The CDR3 is made up of 13 amino acids. V was pared by 6 bases and J by 8 bases, with 11 bases between. DNA of the CDR3: TGTGCCAGCAGACCAGGGAGGGATTCACCCCTCCACTTT. Protein sequence: CASRPGRDSPLHF.

This clonotype has a handful of counts. This sequence joins TRBV29-1 and TRBJ2-7; D remains unclear. Between the trimmed V and J ends, which lost 2 bases and 6 bases, there was a span of 17 bases. Germline CDR1 and CDR2: SQVTM and ANQGSEA. The CDR3 extends over 14 amino acids. In DNA, the CDR3 is TGCAGCGTTGAACTTGGGTTAGCTTCTCGCGAGCAGTACTTC. Translated: CSVELGLASREQYF.